This TCR beta chain appears in the sequencing data of a study of blood T cell repertoires in COVID-19. This CDR3 is 14 amino acids long. CDR1 is SGDLS and CDR2 is YYNGEE in the germline V gene. Trimming shortened V by 4 bases and J by 2 bases, and 12 bases separated the two germline ends. The method was immunoSEQ multiplex PCR; TCRdb's version includes in-frame clones alone and lacks a portion of them. The data hold 200,000 or so clones, with 70% to 90% observed a single time. Sample: peripheral blood. This receptor was obtained from a man aged 50-59 years who had recovered from COVID-19. This chain joins TRBV9 and TRBJ1-1; tentative D call: TRBD1 (6 bases). CDR3 residues: CASSRDTFNTEAFF. In DNA, the CDR3 is TGTGCCAGCAGCCGGGACACCTTCAACACTGAAGCTTTCTTT.